This T cell receptor (beta chain) comes out of a study of cytomegalovirus exposure and HLA in healthy donors. General study findings and limits: CMV serostatus was the sole immune exposure information available.

13 Jbeta primers and 60 Vbeta primers were used for the PCR. Libraries were prepared by immunoSEQ multiplex PCR; TCRdb keeps only in-frame clonotypes and omits some of them. The repertoire holds about 170,000 clones, around 77% seen once, with about 2.9% in the top ten. This clone was detected only once. Antigen: not known. The CDR3 sequence is 16 residues long. The germline V gene encodes CDR1 MGHRA and CDR2 YSYEKL. V was clipped by 0 bases and J by 2 bases, with 11 bases between them. This clonotype was obtained from a female donor in good health and CMV-seronegative. Sequenced input: PBMCs. The chain combines TRBV4-1 with TRBJ2-1; D is uncertain. This CDR3 reads CASSQDPGSPYNEQFF. CDR3 nucleotide sequence: TGCGCCAGCAGCCAAGACCCCGGTAGTCCCTACAATGAGCAGTTCTTC.